This T cell receptor (beta chain) was found in a study of cytomegalovirus exposure and HLA in healthy donors. Study-wide findings and caveats: A later analysis reportedly found fewer N-insertions in an Asian-associated ancestry cluster than the roughly 730-donor mean. In an earlier analysis, most TCR beta V segments were productive about 87% or about 30% of the time. There were approximately 150 TCR beta chains listed as cytomegalovirus-associated.

As regards this clone: What it binds is not known.

Nominally healthy donors provided the samples, though records likely missed some immune exposures. CDR1 is LNHNV and CDR2 is YYDKDF in the germline V gene (reference sequence). The CDR3 runs to 11 residues. PCR primers comprised 60 Vbeta and 13 Jbeta primers. Sequencing used immunoSEQ multiplex PCR; TCRdb keeps in-frame clones, though not all of them. The sample has about 170,000 clones, roughly 80% seen once. The sequence came from a woman younger than 35 in good health and CMV-seronegative. Sequences were obtained from PBMCs. The V call is TRBV15, the J call TRBJ2-5; possibly TRBD1 for D (6 bases). The DNA matches TRBJ2-7 better at its end, which makes the J call doubtful. CDR3 bases: TGTGCCACCGGCCAGGGGCGCGAGCAGTACTTC. It codes for CATGQGREQYF.